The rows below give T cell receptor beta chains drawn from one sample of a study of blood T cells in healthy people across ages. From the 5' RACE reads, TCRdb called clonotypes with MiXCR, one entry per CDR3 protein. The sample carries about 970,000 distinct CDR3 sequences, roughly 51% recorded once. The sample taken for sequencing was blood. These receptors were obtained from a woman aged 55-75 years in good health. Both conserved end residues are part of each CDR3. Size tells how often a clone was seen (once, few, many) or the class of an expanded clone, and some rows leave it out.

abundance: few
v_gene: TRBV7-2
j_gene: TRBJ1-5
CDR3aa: CASSLTDNSNQPQHF

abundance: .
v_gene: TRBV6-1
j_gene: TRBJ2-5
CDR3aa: CASSSPGTRETQYF

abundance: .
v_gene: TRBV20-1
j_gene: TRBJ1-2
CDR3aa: CSARWDRNYGYTF

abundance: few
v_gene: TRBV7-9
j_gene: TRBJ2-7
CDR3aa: CASSSRLADYEQYF

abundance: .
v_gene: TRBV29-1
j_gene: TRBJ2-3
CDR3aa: CSVGSGSSQPQYF

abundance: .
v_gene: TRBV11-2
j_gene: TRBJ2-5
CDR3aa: CASSRRGQGRYGETQYF

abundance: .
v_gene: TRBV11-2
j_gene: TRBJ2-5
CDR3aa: CASSLVSQGALETQYF

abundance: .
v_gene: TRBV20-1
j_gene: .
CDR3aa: CSATRAFEQYF

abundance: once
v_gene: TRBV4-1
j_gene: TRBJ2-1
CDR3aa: CASSPAGTSAKFSYNEQFF

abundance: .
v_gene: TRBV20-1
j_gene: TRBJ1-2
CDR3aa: CSAHPTDYGYTF

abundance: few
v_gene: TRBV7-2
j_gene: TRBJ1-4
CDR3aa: CASSLEGKTNEKLFF

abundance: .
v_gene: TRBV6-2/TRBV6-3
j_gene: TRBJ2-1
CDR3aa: CASSYFASGRFNEQFF

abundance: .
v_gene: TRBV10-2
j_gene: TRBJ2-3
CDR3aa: CASGDSDPKYTDTQYF

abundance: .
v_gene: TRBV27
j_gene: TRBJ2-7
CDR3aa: CASSPSGGLKSYEQYF

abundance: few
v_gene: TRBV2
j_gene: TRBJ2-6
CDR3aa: CASSTTDSGANVLTF

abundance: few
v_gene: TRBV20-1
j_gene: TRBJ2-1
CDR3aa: CSASGLAGGVGYNEQFF

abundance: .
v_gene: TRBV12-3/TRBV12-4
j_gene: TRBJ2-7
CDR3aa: CASSLLGASSYEQYF

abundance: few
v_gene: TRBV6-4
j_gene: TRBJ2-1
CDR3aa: CASRRSSVYNEQFF

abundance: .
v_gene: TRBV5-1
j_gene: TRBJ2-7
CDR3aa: CASSLAAQSYEQYF

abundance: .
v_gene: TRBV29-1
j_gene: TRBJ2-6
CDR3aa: CSVDLGGSGANVLTF

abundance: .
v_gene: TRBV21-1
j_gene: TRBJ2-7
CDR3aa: CASSNLTSGPSYEQYF

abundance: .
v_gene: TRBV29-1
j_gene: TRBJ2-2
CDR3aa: CSVATTGTNTGELFF

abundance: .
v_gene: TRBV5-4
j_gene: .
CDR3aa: CASSLVTGGVYEQYF

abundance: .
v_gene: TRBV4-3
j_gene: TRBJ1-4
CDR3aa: CANRTSRTVTTNEKLFF

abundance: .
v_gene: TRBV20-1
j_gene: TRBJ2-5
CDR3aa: CSARGNNEQYF

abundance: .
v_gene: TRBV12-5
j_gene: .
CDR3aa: CASADEGLAGSYNEQYF

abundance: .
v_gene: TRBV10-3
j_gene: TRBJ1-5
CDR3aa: CAISVTGGNQPQHF

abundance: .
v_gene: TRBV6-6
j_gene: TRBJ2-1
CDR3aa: CASRDSGREQFF

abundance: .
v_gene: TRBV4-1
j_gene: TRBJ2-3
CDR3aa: CASSQGRGLGQKTTTQYF

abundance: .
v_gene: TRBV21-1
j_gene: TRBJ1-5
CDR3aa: CASSLGWGAGQPQHF

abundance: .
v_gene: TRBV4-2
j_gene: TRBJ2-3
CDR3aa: CASSQDRASGTDTQYF

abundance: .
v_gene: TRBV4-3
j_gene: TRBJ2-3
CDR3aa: CASSQVGEADTQYF

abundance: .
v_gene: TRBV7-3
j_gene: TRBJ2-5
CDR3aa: CASNLTGLNQETQYF

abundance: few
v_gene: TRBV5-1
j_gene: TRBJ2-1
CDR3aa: CASSLEFSGYNNEQFF

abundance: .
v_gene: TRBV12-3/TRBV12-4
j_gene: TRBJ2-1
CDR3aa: CASSFTSHQGNEQFF

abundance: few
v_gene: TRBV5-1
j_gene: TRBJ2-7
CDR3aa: CASSLASGIKSSYEQYF

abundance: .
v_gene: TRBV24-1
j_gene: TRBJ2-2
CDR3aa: CATSDLHTGELFF

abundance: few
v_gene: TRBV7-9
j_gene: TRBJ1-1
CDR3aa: CASSSPGSGVLNTEAFF

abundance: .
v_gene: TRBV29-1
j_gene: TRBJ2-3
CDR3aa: CSGETSTDTQYF

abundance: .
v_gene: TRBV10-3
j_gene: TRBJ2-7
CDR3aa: CAISESISGTTSYEQYF

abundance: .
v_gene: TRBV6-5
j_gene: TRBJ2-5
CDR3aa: CASSYPVGGTQYF